These 17 T cell receptor beta chains came from one sample sequenced in a study of blood T cell repertoires in COVID-19. Some clones are missing from TCRdb's copy, which holds only in-frame ones; the method was immunoSEQ multiplex PCR. The repertoire holds some 380,000 clones, with approximately 77% as singletons. The source material was peripheral blood. The receptor source for this set is a human donor with acute or convalescent COVID-19. The donor label of this sample is uncertain.

The V and J genes are TRBV10-1 and TRBJ2-1, with 8 nucleotides matching TRBD2. The CDR3 covers 16 residues. CDR1 WNHNN and CDR2 SYGVQD come from the germline V gene (reference sequence). V lost 5 bases to trimming and J lost 2 bases; unmatched junction nucleotides: 8. In DNA, the CDR3 is TGCGCCAGCAGTACCGACGGGAGGGCCGCCTACAATGAGCAGTTCTTC. This codes for CASSTDGRAAYNEQFF.

The V gene is TRBV19, the J gene TRBJ2-1; D possibly corresponds to TRBD2 (5 bases). The CDR3 has 15 residues. Between the trimmed V and J ends, which lost 5 bases and 0 bases, there was a span of 11 bases. The germline CDR1 and CDR2 sequences are LNHDA and SQIVND (reference sequence). The CDR3 protein is CASSLARSSYNEQFF. The CDR3 DNA follows: TGTGCCAGTAGTCTAGCTCGGAGCTCCTACAATGAGCAGTTCTTC. The whole variable domain, filled in from reference TRBV19 and TRBJ2-1, reads DGGITQSPKYLFRKEGQNVTLSCEQNLNHDAMYWYRQDPGQGLRLIYYSQIVNDFQKGDIAEGYSVSREKKESFPLTVTSAQKNPTAFYLCASSLARSSYNEQFFGPGTRLTVL.

The chain has TRBV21-1 and TRBJ2-2; the table names TRBD2, a call not compared with the DNA. TRBV21-1 is a known pseudogene. This CDR3 is 15 amino acids long. Here the CDR3 reads CASSRRGVRTGELFF. CDR3 DNA: TGTGCCAGCAGCCGGCGGGGGGTGAGAACCGGGGAGCTGTTTTTT.

This clone was detected once. The V call is TRBV27, the J call TRBJ2-7; TRBD1 aligns across 11 bases. This CDR3 comprises 16 residues. Germline loops: CDR1 MNHEY, CDR2 SMNVEV (reference sequence). The J segment lost 4 bases and the V segment lost 2 bases, leaving 7 bases of the junction unmatched. Written as DNA, the CDR3 is TGTGCCAGCAGTTTAAAACGGACAGGGGGCGGGTACGAGCAGTACTTC. Translating gives CASSLKRTGGGYEQYF.

The J gene is TRBJ1-6, the V gene TRBV6-6; D possibly corresponds to TRBD1 (6 bases). The germline CDR1 and CDR2 sequences are MNHNY and SVGAGI (reference sequence). The CDR3 spans 18 residues. V was clipped by 6 bases and J by 0 bases, with 18 bases between them. The CDR3 DNA is TGTGCCAGCAGCCGAACTGGGCAGGGGAGCTCCTATAATTCACCCCTCCACTTT. This sequence encodes CASSRTGQGSSYNSPLHF.

The chain links TRBV5-1 to TRBJ1-6; 8 nucleotides match TRBD1. V shed 4 bases, J shed 7 bases, and the junction held 4 bases outside the gene matches. The CDR3 runs to 14 residues. CDR1 is SGHRS, CDR2 YFSETQ, per germline. This CDR3 reads CASSTDRVNSPLHF. CDR3 bases: TGCGCCAGCAGCACGGACAGGGTAAATTCACCCCTCCACTTT.

The chain is built from TRBV4-1 and TRBJ2-4; 7 nucleotides match TRBD1. V trimming: 2 bases; J trimming: 5 bases; junction bases outside the gene matches: 12. The CDR3 contains 17 residues. Per the germline V gene, CDR1 is MGHRA and CDR2 is YSYEKL. The CDR3 DNA follows: TGCGCCAGCAGCCAACGAACAGACAGGGTTGGCGAAAACATTCAGTACTTC. Protein product: CASSQRTDRVGENIQYF.

V usage is TRBV12-3 or TRBV12-4 and J usage is TRBJ1-2; the match to TRBD1 covers 7 bases. This CDR3 comprises 13 residues. The J segment lost 5 bases and the V segment lost 5 bases, leaving 5 bases of the junction unmatched. As DNA, the CDR3 is TGTGCCAGCAGTAACCGGGACAGTTATGGCTACACCTTC. This gives the protein CASSNRDSYGYTF.

This rearrangement joins TRBV19 to TRBJ1-5; TRBD1 might be the D (6 bases). CDR1 is LNHDA, CDR2 SQIVND, per germline (reference sequence). Trimming pared 6 bases from V and 0 bases from J, leaving 12 bases between. This CDR3 has 15 residues. The CDR3 loop is CASRRDRFSNQPQHF. The CDR3 bases are TGTGCCAGTAGACGTGACAGGTTTAGCAATCAGCCCCAGCATTTT.

The chain recombines TRBV4-2 with TRBJ2-7, with D possibly matching TRBD2 (7 bases). The germline V gene has CDR1 LGHNA and CDR2 YNFKEQ. This CDR3 contains 14 residues. The ends were cut back, 0 bases at V and 7 bases at J, with 13 bases in the middle. The CDR3 nucleotides are TGTGCCAGCAGCCAAGAAGGGGGGGCTAGTGAGCAGTACTTC. Encoded protein: CASSQEGGASEQYF.

This clone was seen only once. This chain uses TRBV10-2 with TRBJ2-7; D possibly corresponds to TRBD1 (6 bases). This CDR3 has 14 residues. Germline assignment: CDR1 WSHSY and CDR2 SAAADI. The V and J ends lost 2 bases and 2 bases respectively, with 10 bases between them. The CDR3 region has the DNA TGCGCCAGCAGTGAGACGACAGGCCCCTACGAGCAGTACTTC. Translation gives CASSETTGPYEQYF.

V and J are TRBV5-1 and TRBJ2-5, with 7 bases fitting TRBD1. CDR3 length equals 13 residues. V lost 3 bases and J lost 2; bases outside the gene matches: 1. Germline V lookup: CDR1 SGHRS, CDR2 YFSETQ. The CDR3 DNA follows: TGCGCCAGCAGCTGGACAGGACAAGAGACCCAGTACTTC. This encodes CASSWTGQETQYF.

The chain uses TRBV12-3 or TRBV12-4 and TRBJ1-1, with D possibly matching TRBD1 (5 bases). V dropped 5 bases and J dropped 4 bases, with 11 bases sitting between them. The CDR3 is made up of 13 amino acids. This CDR3 reads CASSRYRGTEAFF. CDR3 sequence (DNA): TGTGCCAGCAGTCGATATAGGGGCACTGAAGCTTTCTTT.

The chain has TRBV19 and TRBJ2-7; TRBD1 agrees at 11 bases. J was trimmed by 4 bases and V by 5 bases; bases with no gene match: 10. Germline V CDR1 and CDR2: LNHDA, SQIVND (reference sequence). This CDR3 is 16 amino acids long. The CDR3 DNA reads as TGTGCCAGTAGTCCCCGGACAGGGGGCATGAATTACGAGCAGTACTTC. This sequence encodes CASSPRTGGMNYEQYF.

The genes are TRBV5-1 and TRBJ1-2, with D possibly being TRBD1 (6 bases). The germline V and J ends were trimmed by 4 bases and 0 bases, with 10 bases remaining between them. CDR1 and CDR2 from the germline V gene are SGHRS and YFSETQ. The CDR3 length is 14 residues. The CDR3 here is CASSPWTANYGYTF. CDR3 DNA: TGCGCCAGCAGCCCCTGGACAGCTAACTATGGCTACACCTTC.

The rearrangement uses TRBV5-4 and TRBJ2-5, with 7 bases fitting TRBD1. V shed 4 bases and J 0 bases; nucleotides not matched to a gene: 3. CDR1 is SGHNT, CDR2 YYREEE, per germline (reference sequence). The CDR3 runs to 14 residues. CDR3 nucleotide sequence: TGTGCCAGCAGCCCGGGACAGTACCAAGAGACCCAGTACTTC. Amino acids: CASSPGQYQETQYF.

Here the CDR3 reads CASSLAGWTTEAFF. The CDR3 region has the DNA TGTGCCAGCAGCTTGGCAGGGTGGACCACTGAAGCTTTCTTT. The genes are TRBV5-4 and TRBJ1-1; TRBD1 is a possible D gene (5 bases). Germline V lookup: CDR1 SGHNT, CDR2 YYREEE (reference sequence). The ends were cut back, 0 bases at V and 4 bases at J, with 10 bases in the middle. The CDR3 length is 14 residues.